These T cell receptor beta chains were read from a single sample in a study of cytomegalovirus exposure and HLA in healthy donors. The method was immunoSEQ multiplex PCR; TCRdb's version includes in-frame clones alone and lacks a portion of them. Altogether approximately 200,000 clones are present, over 70% being singletons, with the ten largest covering about 3%. Sequences were obtained from PBMCs. These receptors were collected from a woman in her 30s in good health and CMV-seropositive. The CDR3 runs from the conserved cysteine through the conserved F or W. Each record gives: clone size, J gene, V gene, D gene, CDR3 DNA, CDR3 protein. The D gene is left open where the match is weak. A clone size is listed for some rows: how often the clone was seen (once, few, many), or a class if it is expanded.

>-|TRBJ1-1|TRBV11-1|TRBD1
TGTGCCAGCAGCTTAGCGGGGACAGGGGGTCGGCCTGAAGCTTTCTTT
CASSLAGTGGRPEAFF
>-|TRBJ2-3|TRBV6-1|TRBD1
TGTGCCAGCAGTAGGACAGGGGGACCCACAGATACGCAGTATTTT
CASSRTGGPTDTQYF
>-|TRBJ1-3|TRBV27|-
TGTGCCAGCAGCCAGGACGGCGGACTGGGAAACACCATATATTTT
CASSQDGGLGNTIYF
>-|TRBJ2-1|TRBV19|TRBD1
TGTGCCAGTAACCCTGACAGGGGGCGTTCAAATGAGCAGTTCTTC
CASNPDRGRSNEQFF
>-|TRBJ2-3|TRBV5-5|TRBD2
TGTGCCAGCAGCTACCTCTCGGGGCTAGCGGAAGATACGCAGTATTTT
CASSYLSGLAEDTQYF
>-|TRBJ2-3|TRBV19|TRBD1
TGTGCCAGTAGTCCCGGACAGGGCGGGCAGTATTTT
CASSPGQGGQYF
>-|TRBJ2-3|TRBV6-1|-
TGTGCCAGCACCCTGGAGGACGACACAGATACGCAGTATTTT
CASTLEDDTDTQYF
>-|TRBJ2-7|TRBV28|TRBD1
TGTGCCAGCAGATACAGGGGTTACGAGCAGTACTTC
CASRYRGYEQYF
>-|TRBJ2-2|TRBV5-4|-
TGTGCCAGCAGCTTGGGACTAGGGGCGTTCGGGGAGCTGTTTTTT
CASSLGLGAFGELFF
>-|TRBJ2-7|TRBV11-2|-
TGTGCCAGCAGCATCTACAGCTACGAGCAGTACTTC
CASSIYSYEQYF
>-|TRBJ2-7|TRBV27|TRBD1
TGTGCCAGCAGTTTAACGGGACAGGGAGTCTACGAGCAGTACTTC
CASSLTGQGVYEQYF
>-|TRBJ1-6|TRBV27|TRBD1
TGTGCCAGCAGTTACAGGGGGGTCCCCCTCCACTTT
CASSYRGVPLHF
>-|TRBJ2-7|TRBV28|-
TGTGCCAGCACCCGAGGCGGGGATTCCTACGAGCAGTACTTC
CASTRGGDSYEQYF
>-|TRBJ1-5|TRBV4-2|-
TGTGCCAGCAGCCAAGTAGAGGGGGATCAGCCCCAGCATTTT
CASSQVEGDQPQHF
>-|TRBJ2-1|TRBV2|-
TGTGCCAGCAGTGGGGCTAGCGCTTACTCCTACAATGAGCAGTTCTTC
CASSGASAYSYNEQFF
>-|TRBJ2-7|TRBV19|TRBD2
TGTGCCAGTAGTATTCCGGGACTAGCGGCCGAGCAGTACTTC
CASSIPGLAAEQYF
>few|TRBJ2-7|TRBV28|TRBD2
TGTGCCAGCAGTTTGAAGACTAGCGGCTCCTACGAGCAGTACTTC
CASSLKTSGSYEQYF
>-|TRBJ2-1|TRBV5-1|TRBD2
TGCGCCAGCAGCTTGAGTGGACTAGCGATCCATGAGCAGTTCTTC
CASSLSGLAIHEQFF
>-|TRBJ2-5|TRBV6-6|-
TGTGCCAGCAGTTACTGGCAGGGGCAAGAGACCCAGTACTTC
CASSYWQGQETQYF
>once|TRBJ2-7|TRBV2|TRBD1
TGTGCCAGCAGGGGACAGAACTACGAGCAGTACTTC
CASRGQNYEQYF
>-|TRBJ1-3|TRBV6-1|-
TGTGCCAGCAGGGGCGCCTCTGGAAACACCATATATTTT
CASRGASGNTIYF
>-|TRBJ2-1|TRBV2|-
TGTGCCAGCAGTGGATTACTAGGCAATGAGCAGTTCTTC
CASSGLLGNEQFF
>once|TRBJ2-1|TRBV5-6|-
TGTGCCAGCAGCTCGCCGGGACTGAGATACAATGAGCAGTTCTTC
CASSSPGLRYNEQFF
>once|TRBJ1-1|TRBV6-5|-
TGTGCCAGCAGTTGGACCGGGACAAGGAACACTGAAGCTTTCTTT
CASSWTGTRNTEAFF
>-|TRBJ2-7|TRBV7-9|TRBD1
TGTGCCAGCAGCCCGGACAGGGGCCTTGTCGGTAGCGAGCAGTACTTC
CASSPDRGLVGSEQYF
>-|TRBJ2-2|TRBV11-2|-
TGTGCCAGCAGCTTAGAGCCCACCGGGAAGCTGTTTTTT
CASSLEPTGKLFF
>-|TRBJ1-2|TRBV18|-
TGTGCCAGCTCACCAAGCGCAGCTTCCTTCGGGGGTGGCTGCACCTTC
CASSPSAASFGGGCTF
>-|TRBJ2-7|TRBV5-6|-
TGTGCCAGCAGCTTGGACGGAGGGAGCTCCTCCTACGAGCAGTACTTC
CASSLDGGSSSYEQYF
>-|TRBJ1-2|TRBV5-1|-
TGCGCCAGCAGCTTGGCTGTGGGAGACTATGGCTACACCTTC
CASSLAVGDYGYTF
>-|TRBJ1-1|TRBV6-5|TRBD1
TGTGCCAGCAGTGGGAGGGCGACAGGGGGCACTGAAGCTTTCTTT
CASSGRATGGTEAFF
>-|TRBJ2-7|TRBV6-1|TRBD1
TGTGCCACCACCCCCGGGACAGGCACCACCTACGAGCAGTACTTC
CATTPGTGTTYEQYF
>-|TRBJ2-3|TRBV28|TRBD2
TGTGCCAGCAGTGTACTAGCGGATCACACAGATACGCAGTATTTT
CASSVLADHTDTQYF
>few|TRBJ1-1|TRBV25-1|TRBD1
TGTGCCAGCAAGGGGGCTATACACACTGAAGCTTTCTTT
CASKGAIHTEAFF
>-|TRBJ2-3|TRBV5-6|-
TGTGCCAGCAGCTTGGGGACTTACGGCACAGATACGCAGTATTTT
CASSLGTYGTDTQYF
>-|TRBJ1-5|TRBV6-5|-
TGTGCCAGCTCAATCGGGGGATTTAGCAATCAGCCCCAGCATTTT
CASSIGGFSNQPQHF
>-|TRBJ1-1|TRBV28|-
TGTGCCAGCAGTTTGGGCAGAAGGACTGAAGCTTTCTTT
CASSLGRRTEAFF
>-|TRBJ2-7|TRBV6-5|-
TGTGCCAGCAGTTACGGGCAGGCCGACTACGAGCAGTACTTC
CASSYGQADYEQYF
>-|TRBJ2-5|TRBV28|TRBD2
TGTGCCAGCAGCCAAACCCTAACCCGGGAGGACCAAGAGACCCAGTACTTC
CASSQTLTREDQETQYF
>few|TRBJ1-2|TRBV6-1|-
TGTGCCAGCAGTGAAGGGACAGTCACCCACTCAAAGTATGGCTACACCTTC
CASSEGTVTHSKYGYTF
>-|TRBJ2-7|TRBV7-9|TRBD1
TGTGCCAGCAGCCGATCGGGGACAGATACACCCTACGAGCAGTACTTC
CASSRSGTDTPYEQYF
>-|TRBJ1-4|TRBV23-1|-
TGCGCCAGCGCGACTTTTCGGGGGTTTCCTAACTCTAATGAAAAACTGTTTTTT
CASATFRGFPNSNEKLFF
>-|TRBJ2-7|TRBV10-1|TRBD2
TGCGCCAGCAGTGTCAGGACTAGCGGGAACGAGCAGTACTTC
CASSVRTSGNEQYF
>-|TRBJ1-2|TRBV7-9|TRBD1
TGTGCCAGCAGCTTAGAGGCCGGGACAGGGAACGGCTACACCTTC
CASSLEAGTGNGYTF
>once|TRBJ1-4|TRBV18|-
TGTGCCAGCTCACCGCAGGGAGGTGAAAAACTGTTTTTT
CASSPQGGEKLFF
>-|TRBJ2-7|TRBV7-6|TRBD1
TGTGCCAGCAGAGAGGGGACAGGGGGTTCCTACGAGCAGTACTTC
CASREGTGGSYEQYF
>-|TRBJ2-3|TRBV27|TRBD1
TGTGCCAGCAGTTTACTGGACAGGGGGCATTCAGATACGCAGTATTTT
CASSLLDRGHSDTQYF